This T cell receptor (beta chain) appears in the sequencing data of a study of Graves' ophthalmopathy and Graves' hyperthyroidism. This clonotype showed up many times. There are 13 residues in the CDR3. With 3 bases removed from V and 4 bases from J, the gap between germline ends came to 9 bases. The V gene's germline CDR1 is MGHDK and CDR2 SYGVNS. Transcripts of RNA were the source for amplifying TCR beta CDR3 regions. The authors performed first-round RT-PCR with HTBI primers and then a second-round multiplex PCR. TCRdb ran MiXCR on the multiplex PCR reads and lists one entry per CDR3 protein. This table holds hundreds of thousands of distinct CDR3 sequences, about 20% found once.

The J gene is TRBJ1-2, the V gene TRBV25-1, with a weak D call TRBD1 (5 bases). Sequencing was carried out using peripheral blood. The receptor's source is a woman in her late teens or twenties with stable Graves' hyperthyroidism. Some clones in this sample may be carry-over from other donors' samples. The CDR3 DNA reads as TGTGCCAGCAGTGAGTCTACAGGCTATGGCTACACCTTC. This codes for CASSESTGYGYTF.